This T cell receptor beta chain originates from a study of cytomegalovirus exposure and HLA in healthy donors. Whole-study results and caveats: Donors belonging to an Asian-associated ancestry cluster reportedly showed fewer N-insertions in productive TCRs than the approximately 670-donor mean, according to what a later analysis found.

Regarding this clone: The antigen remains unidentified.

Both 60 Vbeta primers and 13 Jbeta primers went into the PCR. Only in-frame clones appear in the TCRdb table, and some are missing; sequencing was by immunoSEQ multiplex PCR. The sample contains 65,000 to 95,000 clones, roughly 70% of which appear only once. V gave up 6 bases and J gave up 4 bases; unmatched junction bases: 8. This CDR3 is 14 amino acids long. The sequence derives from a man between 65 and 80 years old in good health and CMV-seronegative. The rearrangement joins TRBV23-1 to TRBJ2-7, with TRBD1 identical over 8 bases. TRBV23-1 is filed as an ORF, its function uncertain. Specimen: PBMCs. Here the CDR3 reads CASSGDRWGYEQYF. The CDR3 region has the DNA TGCGCCAGCAGCGGGGACAGGTGGGGGTACGAGCAGTACTTC.